This entry features one T cell receptor (beta chain) sequence. The target antigen is unknown. This sample was taken from a study of CXCR3-negative and CXCR3-positive naive CD8 T cells. Findings of the study overall: Higher TRB CDR3 hydrophobicity marked CXCR3-positive naive cells relative to CXCR3-negative naive cells.

UMI-labeled 5' RACE TRB cDNA libraries were prepared from the cells. Reanalyzing the 5' RACE reads, TCRdb keeps one entry per CDR3 protein, without DNA. Recorded for this sample: over 150,000 distinct CDR3 sequences. The specimen was naive CXCR3+ CD8+ T cells from blood. Stated subset: CD45RO-CCR7+CD27+CD95- naive CD8+ T cells expressing CXCR3 (TNR3+). This clonotype was sampled from a human donor in good health. Some clones in this sample may be carry-over from other donors' samples.

The CDR3 loop is CASSLKNTEAFF. The V and J genes are TRBV5-4 and TRBJ1-1. The CDR3 contains 12 residues. Germline V gene lookup returns CDR1 SGHNT and CDR2 YYREEE (reference sequence).